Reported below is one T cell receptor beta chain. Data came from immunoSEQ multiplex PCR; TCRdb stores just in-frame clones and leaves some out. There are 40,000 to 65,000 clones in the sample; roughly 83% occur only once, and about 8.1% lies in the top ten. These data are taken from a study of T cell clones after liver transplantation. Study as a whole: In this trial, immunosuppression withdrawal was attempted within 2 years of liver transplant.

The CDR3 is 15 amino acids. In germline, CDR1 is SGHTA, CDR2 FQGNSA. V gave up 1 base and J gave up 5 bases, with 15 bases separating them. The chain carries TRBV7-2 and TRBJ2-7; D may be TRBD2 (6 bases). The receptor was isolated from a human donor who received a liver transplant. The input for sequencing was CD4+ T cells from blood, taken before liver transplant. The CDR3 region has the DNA TGTGCCAGCAGCTTAGGAAGCGGGTGGGCTAACGAGCAGTACTTC. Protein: CASSLGSGWANEQYF.